A single sample gave rise to the 26 T cell receptor beta chains below, sequenced in a study of blood T cell repertoires in COVID-19. Method: immunoSEQ multiplex PCR; TCRdb's copy keeps in-frame clones and lacks some. Of 94,000 or so clones listed, 84% were seen once; the top ten hold around 25%. Source material: peripheral blood. The receptors were sampled from a man between 60 and 70 years old with acute or convalescent COVID-19.

The chain employs TRBV25-1 and TRBJ1-2; 12 bases are a match to TRBD1. Germline CDR1 reads MGHDK; CDR2 reads SYGVNS. Trimming removed 4 bases from V and 4 bases from J; junction bases left unmatched: 4. The CDR3 totals 15 residues. CDR3 coding DNA: TGTGCCAGCAGTGGTCGGGACAGGGGGCTCTATGGCTACACCTTC. Translating it yields CASSGRDRGLYGYTF.

The chain carries TRBV19 and TRBJ2-3, with 10 bases aligning to TRBD2. Per germline, CDR1 LNHDA and CDR2 SQIVND (reference sequence). The CDR3 has 15 residues. With V trimmed by 5 bases and J by 4 bases, 6 bases remained unmatched. The CDR3 DNA follows: TGTGCCAGTAGTGTGAGCGGGGGGGCGCCAGATACGCAGTATTTT. It codes for CASSVSGGAPDTQYF.

This rearrangement joins TRBV7-2 to TRBJ2-5; maybe TRBD1 (6 bases). The ends were cut back, 2 bases at V and 1 base at J, with 14 bases in the middle. This CDR3 spans 16 amino acids. Germline CDR1 is SGHTA and CDR2 is FQGNSA. CDR3 bases: TGTGCCAGCAGCTTAAATCGCAGGGGAATCCAAGAGACCCAGTACTTC. The encoded protein is CASSLNRRGIQETQYF. The full variable domain, completed using reference TRBV7-2 and TRBJ2-5, is GAGVSQSPSNKVTEKGKDVELRCDPISGHTALYWYRQSLGQGLEFLIYFQGNSAPDKSGLPSDRFSAERTGGSVSTLTIQRTQQEDSAVYLCASSLNRRGIQETQYFGPGTRLLVL.

This chain links TRBV18 with TRBJ2-2, with TRBD2 matching over 10 bases. The CDR3 consists of 19 residues. V shed 2 bases and J 0 bases; nucleotides not matched to a gene: 9. Germline lookup yields CDR1 KGHSH and CDR2 LQKENI. For the CDR3, the DNA is TGTGCCAGCTCACCAACATTAAGCGGGGGGGCATCGAACACCGGGGAGCTGTTTTTT. This gives the protein CASSPTLSGGASNTGELFF.

The chain couples TRBV5-1 to TRBJ2-7; 7 nucleotides agree with TRBD1. The CDR3 consists of 15 residues. V shed 5 bases and J 7 bases; nucleotides not matched to a gene: 15. Germline CDR1 SGHRS, CDR2 YFSETQ. CDR3 in DNA: TGCGCCAGCAGTCCCGCTCCACAGGGGTCGTGGGAGCAGTACTTC. This encodes CASSPAPQGSWEQYF.

This clone appeared a single time. The chain links TRBV6-5 to TRBJ2-7, with D possibly being TRBD2 (6 bases). CDR1 is MNHEY, CDR2 SVGAGI, per germline. The CDR3 runs to 15 residues. The V gene lost 4 bases and the J gene lost 7 bases, with 20 bases spanning the gap. The CDR3 nucleotides are TGTGCCAGCAGTTCCGGGACTCACAATCGGGGAGAGCAGTACTTC. As protein: CASSSGTHNRGEQYF.

The chain combines TRBV3-1 (or the pseudogene TRBV3-2) with TRBJ1-6; D gene ambiguous. The CDR3 is 14 amino acids. The ends were cut back, 4 bases at V and 10 bases at J, with 14 bases in the middle. Germline V gene sequence: CDR1 LGHDT, CDR2 YNNKEL (reference sequence). The CDR3, as DNA: TGTGCCAGCAGCCCGGAGGTATCTTGGTCACCCCTCCACTTT. It specifies CASSPEVSWSPLHF.

The rearrangement joins TRBV10-3 to TRBJ1-2; 8 bases line up with TRBD1. The CDR3 is 15 residues long. Germline V CDR1 and CDR2: ENHRY, SYGVKD. Trimming at V came to 6 bases and at J to 1 base, leaving 7 bases not matched to a gene. This CDR3 reads CAIREGQVLNYGYTF. Written as DNA, the CDR3 is TGTGCCATCAGAGAGGGACAGGTTCTTAACTATGGCTACACCTTC.

This chain joins TRBV19 and TRBJ1-4; D is perhaps TRBD1 (5 bases). Germline assignment: CDR1 LNHDA and CDR2 SQIVND (reference sequence). The CDR3 is 15 residues long. Trimming stripped 7 bases from V and 8 bases from J, with 20 bases between. The CDR3 reads CASTKGGRVNEKLFF. In DNA form, the CDR3 reads TGTGCCAGTACCAAGGGAGGCAGGGTGAACGAAAAACTGTTTTTT.

The V gene is TRBV5-1, the J gene TRBJ2-2, with D unclear. CDR3 length: 12 residues. The V and J ends lost 2 bases and 4 bases respectively, with 3 bases between them. Germline CDR1 is SGHRS and CDR2 is YFSETQ. CDR3 residues: CASSFSTGELFF. CDR3 DNA sequence: TGCGCCAGCAGCTTCAGCACCGGGGAGCTGTTTTTT.

The chain links TRBV6-5 to TRBJ1-2, with 9 nucleotides matching TRBD1. Trimming removed 6 bases from V and 3 bases from J; junction bases left unmatched: 5. The germline CDR1 and CDR2 sequences are MNHEY and SVGAGI. The CDR3 loop spans 14 amino acids. CDR3: CASSGQGSYYGYTF. For the CDR3, the DNA is TGTGCCAGCAGCGGACAGGGGAGCTACTATGGCTACACCTTC.

The rearrangement uses TRBV12-5 and TRBJ1-1; D unclear. Germline V gene data show CDR1 as LGHNT and CDR2 as FRNRAP. V was trimmed by 7 bases and J by 10 bases, leaving 16 bases between them. The CDR3 extends over 12 amino acids. CDR3 loop: CASATGLEGAFF. CDR3 coding DNA: TGTGCTAGTGCCACCGGACTCGAGGGAGCTTTCTTT.

The chain uses TRBV28 and TRBJ1-2, with TRBD1 matching 7 bases. Germline V lookup: CDR1 MDHEN, CDR2 SYDVKM. This CDR3 is 15 amino acids long. V was clipped by 5 bases and J by 2 bases; unmatched bases: 8. The CDR3 here is CASSNPTGRNYGYTF. CDR3 nucleotides: TGTGCCAGCAGTAATCCGACAGGGAGAAACTATGGCTACACCTTC.

The rearrangement joins TRBV6-6 to TRBJ1-2, with a weak D call TRBD1 (5 bases). The V end was cut by 6 bases, the J end by 8 bases, with 19 bases between. Germline CDR1 reads MNHNY; CDR2 reads SVGAGI (reference sequence). The CDR3 has 14 amino acids. The CDR3 region has the DNA TGTGCCAGCAGCTCTCCGGGCAGCCAGGGCGGCTACACCTTC. Translation: CASSSPGSQGGYTF.

V and J are TRBV11-2 and TRBJ2-7; a possible D gene is TRBD1 (6 bases). The germline V and J ends were trimmed by 2 bases and 1 base, with 15 bases remaining between them. Per germline, CDR1 SGHAT and CDR2 FQNNGV. The CDR3 sequence is 16 residues long. The CDR3, as DNA: TGTGCCAGCAGCTTACAAACAGGGCTGGGTTCCTACGAGCAGTACGTC. It codes for CASSLQTGLGSYEQYV.

The gene calls are TRBV2 and TRBJ1-2, with a possible D match to TRBD1 (5 bases). Trimming removed 4 bases from V and 2 bases from J, with 8 bases in between. Germline V gene sequence: CDR1 SNHLY, CDR2 FYNNEI. This CDR3 comprises 13 residues. CDR3 in amino acids: CASSGTRNYGYTF. The CDR3 DNA follows: TGTGCCAGCAGTGGGACAAGGAACTATGGCTACACCTTC.

CDR3 in amino acids: CASSLDPRTARYGYTF. As DNA, the CDR3 is TGTGCCAGCAGCTTAGACCCCCGGACAGCTAGATATGGCTACACCTTC. The chain couples TRBV7-2 to TRBJ1-2; possible D gene TRBD1, 6 bases. Between the trimmed V and J ends, which lost 1 base and 5 bases, there was a span of 17 bases. Germline CDR1 reads SGHTA; CDR2 reads FQGNSA. The CDR3 spans 16 residues.

This chain's CDR3 is CASSLDAGTGNTIYF. In DNA, the CDR3 is TGTGCCAGCAGCTTGGATGCGGGTACTGGAAACACCATATATTTT. The genes are TRBV5-4 and TRBJ1-3; D uncertain. The germline V and J ends were trimmed by 0 bases and 2 bases, with 9 bases remaining between them. The CDR3 sequence is 15 residues long. The germline V gene has CDR1 SGHNT and CDR2 YYREEE (reference sequence).

This chain connects TRBV5-5 to TRBJ2-7, with TRBD1 identical over 9 bases. Trimming took 1 base from V and 7 from J; bases not matched to a gene: 3. This CDR3 is built from 13 residues. Germline V gene data show CDR1 as SGHKS and CDR2 as YYEKEE (reference sequence). The CDR3 DNA sequence: TGTGCCAGCAGCTTGTGGACAGGGGTAGAGCAGTACGTC. As protein: CASSLWTGVEQYV.

This chain uses TRBV6-5 with TRBJ1-1, with D possibly being TRBD1 (5 bases). Germline CDR1 is MNHEY and CDR2 is SVGAGI. CDR3 size: 13 residues. The V gene lost 6 bases and the J gene lost 1 base, with 9 bases spanning the gap. The DNA for the CDR3 is TGTGCCAGCAGCGTACAGGAGAACACTGAAGCTTTCTTT. It encodes CASSVQENTEAFF.

V and J are TRBV21-1 and TRBJ2-7; whether TRBD2, the table's D call, matches the DNA was not checked. TRBV21-1 is flagged as a pseudogene. This CDR3 spans 14 amino acids. The CDR3 loop reads CASSKGLETNEQYV. CDR3 bases: TGTGCCAGCAGCAAAGGACTAGAGACGAACGAGCAGTACGTC.

This rearrangement joins TRBV18 to TRBJ2-7; D uncertain. The germline gives CDR1 KGHSH, CDR2 LQKENI. V dropped 3 bases and J dropped 3 bases, with 9 bases sitting between them. The CDR3 is 13 amino acids. This CDR3 is CASSPKSDYEQYV. The DNA of the CDR3 is TGTGCCAGCTCACCTAAAAGCGACTACGAGCAGTACGTC.

The V call is TRBV3-1 (or the pseudogene TRBV3-2), the J call TRBJ2-3, with D maybe TRBD2 (6 bases). Germline CDR1 LGHDT, CDR2 YNNKEL (reference sequence). Trimming removed 4 bases from V and 4 bases from J, with 18 bases in between. This CDR3 is 16 amino acids long. The CDR3 here is CASSLRDSRSADTQYF. The CDR3 region has the DNA TGTGCCAGCAGCCTCCGGGACTCCAGGTCCGCAGATACGCAGTATTTT.

The chain is built from TRBV7-5 and TRBJ1-2. TRBV7-5 is a documented pseudogene. The CDR3 runs to 9 residues. The CDR3 region has the DNA TGTGCCAGAAGCTCCCTATACGCCTTC. This sequence encodes CARSSLYAF.

The J gene is TRBJ1-2, the V gene TRBV7-9, with a tentative D call TRBD1 (5 bases). V lost 4 bases to trimming and J lost 4 bases, with 13 bases between them. The CDR3 extends over 14 amino acids. Germline V lookup: CDR1 SEHNR, CDR2 FQNEAQ (reference sequence). CDR3 protein: CASSSGGTSYGYTF. In DNA form, the CDR3 reads TGTGCCAGCAGCTCGGGGGGGACGAGCTATGGCTACACCTTC.

J is TRBJ1-1 and V is TRBV6-6, with D hard to call. Looked up from germline, CDR1 is MNHNY and CDR2 is SVGAGI (reference sequence). The V and J ends lost 4 bases and 4 bases respectively, with 10 bases between them. The CDR3 loop spans 13 amino acids. This CDR3 is CASSLKGGTEAFF. CDR3 coding DNA: TGTGCCAGCAGTTTGAAGGGAGGCACTGAAGCTTTCTTT.